Here is one T cell receptor (beta chain) with its context. This specimen belongs to a study of blood T cell repertoires in COVID-19. Looking at the study overall: In each case, the material was cDNA or gDNA derived from T cells, B-cell-depleted T cells, or PBMCs.

As handled by the study authors: For nucleated cells, counts were estimated from reference gene primer amplification. Profiling relied on immunoSEQ multiplex PCR, and the TCRdb table lists in-frame clones only, not all of them. For V, J and clone size, that table is used; D and trimming come from the DNA. The sample includes 97,000 or so clones, approximately 79% of them seen just once. The CDR3 is made up of 13 amino acids. The V gene lost 4 bases and the J gene lost 3 bases, with 12 bases spanning the gap. Germline V gives CDR1 SQVTM, CDR2 ANQGSEA. V is TRBV29-1 and J is TRBJ1-2, with D maybe TRBD1 (5 bases). Sequencing used peripheral blood. This sequence was found in a woman of 80 years or more with active or convalescent COVID-19. CDR3 region: CSVATGGDYGYTF. The DNA of the CDR3 is TGCAGCGTTGCAACGGGGGGGGACTATGGCTACACCTTC.